Each of the 23 T cell receptor beta chains below was sequenced from the same sample in a study of T cells in Graves' hyperthyroidism and ophthalmopathy. TCR beta CDR3 regions were amplified from RNA transcripts. The HTBI primer set drove a first-round RT-PCR of the TCR CDR3. TCRdb redid the calling of the multiplex PCR reads with MiXCR, one entry per CDR3 protein. The sample shows 600,000 to 850,000 distinct CDR3 sequences, approximately 19% of them seen only once. Material: blood. The source is a woman between 50 and 59 years old with Graves' hyperthyroidism that later progressed to Graves' ophthalmopathy.

This clonotype was detected a few times. This sequence joins TRBV6-2 or TRBV6-3 and TRBJ1-2, with D maybe TRBD1 (5 bases). The CDR3 spans 12 residues. V was clipped by 6 bases and J by 6 bases, with 11 bases between them. The germline V gene encodes CDR1 MNHEY and CDR2 SVGEGT. CDR3 coding DNA: TGTGCCAGCAGGCAGGGTGTGAATGGCTACACCTTC. It encodes CASRQGVNGYTF.

This clonotype was observed at least ten times. The rearrangement joins TRBV10-3 to TRBJ2-7; D tentatively reads TRBD1 or TRBD2 (5 bases each). The CDR3 loop spans 13 amino acids. Per the germline V gene, CDR1 is ENHRY and CDR2 is SYGVKD. Deletions cut 7 bases from V and 0 bases from J, with 10 bases between. The CDR3 spells CAIMGTDSYEQYF. CDR3 bases: TGTGCCATCATGGGGACCGACTCCTACGAGCAGTACTTC.

This clonotype was detected a few times. CDR3 in amino acids: CASSDYGGPNESDGYTF. In DNA form, the CDR3 reads TGTGCCAGCAGCGACTATGGGGGCCCCAACGAGAGTGATGGCTACACCTTC. The chain combines TRBV27 with TRBJ1-2; perhaps TRBD1 as D (6 bases). V was clipped by 6 bases and J by 6 bases, with 26 bases between them. Per the germline V gene, CDR1 is MNHEY and CDR2 is SMNVEV (reference sequence). The length of the CDR3 is 17 residues.

The J gene is TRBJ2-3, the V gene TRBV7-2, with no clear D. V shed 2 bases and J shed 0 bases, with 21 bases lying between them. Germline V lookup: CDR1 SGHTA, CDR2 FQGNSA. The CDR3 spans 19 residues. CDR3 amino acids: CASSLRLQAPRASTDTQYF. The CDR3 nucleotides read TGTGCCAGCAGCTTAAGACTGCAGGCCCCCCGTGCTAGCACAGATACGCAGTATTTT.

This clonotype turned up a few times. An end of the junction differs from the germline gene, which may be a read error. The chain is built from TRBV30 and TRBJ1-1; 7 nucleotides match TRBD1. Germline V lookup: CDR1 GTSNPN, CDR2 SVGIG (reference sequence). The CDR3 covers 14 residues. The CDR3 reads CARSVPGGNTEAFF. CDR3 nucleotide sequence: TGTGCCCGGAGTGTACCAGGGGGGAACACTGAAGCTTTCTTT.

The chain recombines TRBV4-1 with TRBJ2-2; D unclear. Trimming cost V 1 base and J 7 bases, with 19 bases left between them. This CDR3 region has 17 residues. Germline loops: CDR1 MGHRA, CDR2 YSYEKL. CDR3 DNA sequence: TGCGCCAGCAGCCAAGCCGCAGCTCGACTCATGGTCGGGGAGCTGTTTTTT. Translated: CASSQAAARLMVGELFF.

The V and J genes are TRBV4-1 and TRBJ2-7; D perhaps matches TRBD1 (5 bases). The CDR3 runs 15 residues. CDR1 is MGHRA and CDR2 is YSYEKL in the germline V gene. V dropped 0 bases and J dropped 0 bases, with 9 bases sitting between them. This CDR3 is CASSQDETDSYEQYF. CDR3 nucleotides: TGCGCCAGCAGCCAAGATGAGACAGACTCCTACGAGCAGTACTTC.

This clonotype has more than one count but fewer than ten. This sequence joins TRBV14 and TRBJ2-5, with D perhaps TRBD2 (6 bases). Trimming removed 4 bases from V and 4 bases from J, with 13 bases in between. This CDR3 has 14 amino acids. CDR1 and CDR2 from the germline V gene are SGHDN and FVKESK. The CDR3 DNA is TGTGCCAGCAGCCCGCTGGTCGGGGGAGAGACCCAGTACTTC. Its translation: CASSPLVGGETQYF.

This clonotype has ten or more counts. This chain links TRBV20-1 with TRBJ2-3; 8 bases map to TRBD2. CDR1 DFQATT and CDR2 SNEGSKA come from the germline V gene (reference sequence). Unmatched junction bases numbered 8, after V lost 1 base and J lost 2 bases. The length of the CDR3 is 16 residues. The CDR3 sequence: CSARVPASGFTDTQYF. As DNA, the CDR3 is TGCAGTGCTAGAGTGCCGGCTAGCGGGTTCACAGATACGCAGTATTTT.

The J gene is TRBJ2-2, the V gene TRBV11-2; 8 bases match TRBD2. Germline CDR1 reads SGHAT; CDR2 reads FQNNGV. There are 15 residues in the CDR3. J gave up 7 bases and V 2 bases, and 6 bases lay outside the gene matches. The CDR3 loop is CASSLRLGRVGELFF. The CDR3 DNA follows: TGTGCCAGCAGCTTACGCCTCGGGAGGGTCGGGGAGCTGTTTTTT.

This clonotype has a handful of counts. The CDR3 DNA reads as TGTGCCAGCAGTGAAGCGCCCGCCAGGGTGGTAAGGGGCACTGAAGCTTTCTTT. This translates into CASSEAPARVVRGTEAFF. The J gene is TRBJ1-1, the V gene TRBV6-1; TRBD1 might be the D (5 bases). The germline gives CDR1 MNHNS, CDR2 SASEGT. V was clipped by 0 bases and J by 4 bases, with 21 bases between them. The CDR3 sequence is 18 residues long.

In this sample, this clonotype turned up a few times. The rearrangement joins TRBV7-2 to TRBJ1-2; TRBD1 matches at 10 bases. The CDR3 consists of 13 residues. With V trimmed by 5 bases and J by 8 bases, 5 bases remained unmatched. Per germline, CDR1 SGHTA and CDR2 FQGNSA. CDR3 nucleotide sequence: TGTGCCAGCAGCCGTGGGACAGGGGAAGGCTACACCTTC. Encoded protein: CASSRGTGEGYTF.

This clonotype occurred a few times. The V call is TRBV11-2, the J call TRBJ2-1; 11 bases align to TRBD2. This CDR3 has 15 amino acids. Germline V gene sequence: CDR1 SGHAT, CDR2 FQNNGV. J lost 10 bases, V lost 5 bases, and 10 bases had no gene match. DNA of the CDR3: TGTGCCAGCAGCCTTAGCGGGGGGGAGCGGGAAGAGCAGTTCTTC. This sequence encodes CASSLSGGEREEQFF.

This clonotype was detected many times. This sequence joins TRBV11-1 and TRBJ1-6; TRBD1 is a possible D gene (6 bases). This CDR3 has 14 amino acids. With 0 bases removed from V and 14 bases from J, the gap between germline ends came to 14 bases. Germline V lookup: CDR1 SGHAT, CDR2 FQDESV (reference sequence). The CDR3 DNA follows: TGTGCCAGCAGCTTAGCGCATGGGACAAGGGCCCTCCACTTT. Translated: CASSLAHGTRALHF. The variable domain in full, with the rest retrieved from reference TRBV11-1 and TRBJ1-6, is EAEVAQSPRYKITEKSQAVAFWCDPISGHATLYWYRQILGQGPELLVQFQDESVVDDSQLPKDRFSAERLKGVDSTLKIQPAELGDSAMYLCASSLAHGTRALHFGNGTRLTVT.

This clonotype was picked up many times. This rearrangement joins TRBV27 to TRBJ1-1, with D perhaps TRBD1 (5 bases). This CDR3 is built from 12 residues. Germline CDR1 and CDR2: MNHEY and SMNVEV (reference sequence). V was pared by 3 bases and J by 7 bases, with 9 bases between. The CDR3 region has the DNA TGTGCCAGCAGTTTCGGGACGGGTGAAGCTTTCTTT. Protein: CASSFGTGEAFF.

This clonotype was found many times. The rearrangement uses TRBV11-2 and TRBJ1-2; the D gene is possibly TRBD1 (5 bases). V shed 1 base and J shed 8 bases, with 14 bases lying between them. The V gene's germline CDR1 is SGHAT and CDR2 FQNNGV. The CDR3 sequence is 14 residues long. Here the CDR3 reads CASSLVLGPGGYTF. The CDR3 region has the DNA TGTGCCAGCAGCTTAGTACTGGGACCGGGGGGCTACACCTTC.

This clonotype has ten or more counts. The chain is built from TRBV11-3 and TRBJ1-1; 8 nucleotides line up with TRBD1. Germline V gives CDR1 SGHNT, CDR2 YENEEA. CDR3 size: 16 residues. Trimming removed 5 bases from V and 6 bases from J; junction bases left unmatched: 14. The CDR3 region has the DNA TGTGCCAGCAGCCCCTCCGGGCAGGGGGCTTTCGCTGAAGCTTTCTTT. Protein sequence: CASSPSGQGAFAEAFF.

This clonotype turned up a few times. The rearrangement joins TRBV3-1 to TRBJ1-5, with a tentative D call TRBD1 (6 bases). Trimming removed 4 bases from V and 6 bases from J, with 16 bases in between. This CDR3 spans 15 amino acids. CDR1 is LGHDT and CDR2 is YNNKEL in the germline V gene (reference sequence). The DNA of the CDR3 is TGTGCCAGCAGCCCCGAGTCGGGGGGGCGTCAGCCCCAGCATTTT. Its translation: CASSPESGGRQPQHF.

This clonotype has ten or more counts. The gene calls are TRBV12-3 or TRBV12-4 and TRBJ1-2; tentatively, D is TRBD1 (5 bases). V shed 6 bases and J shed 7 bases, with 18 bases lying between them. This CDR3 is built from 14 residues. CDR3 amino acids: CASRVGAPVGGYTF. CDR3 sequence (DNA): TGTGCCAGCAGAGTCGGGGCGCCCGTGGGTGGCTACACCTTC.

This clonotype was seen ten or more times. CDR3 sequence reads: CASSPGGANTGELFF. In nucleotides, the CDR3 is TGCGCCAGCAGCCCGGGAGGGGCGAACACCGGGGAGCTGTTTTTT. V gene TRBV5-1 combines with J gene TRBJ2-2; 8 positions match TRBD2. Germline values: CDR1 SGHRS, CDR2 YFSETQ. The CDR3 length is 15 residues. Trimming removed 4 bases from V and 0 bases from J; junction bases left unmatched: 2.

This clonotype was seen repeatedly, ten times or more. This sequence joins TRBV7-6 and TRBJ1-1; 9 nucleotides align to TRBD1. CDR1 and CDR2 (germline): SGHVS, FNYEAQ. Unmatched junction bases numbered 3, after V lost 5 bases and J lost 2 bases. The CDR3 has 14 amino acids. CDR3 nucleotide sequence: TGTGCCAGCAGCCGGGACAGGGCTAACACTGAAGCTTTCTTT. Its translation is CASSRDRANTEAFF. The full variable domain, with the rest looked up from reference TRBV7-6 and TRBJ1-1, is GAGVSQSPRYKVTKRGQDVALRCDPISGHVSLYWYRQALGQGPEFLTYFNYEAQQDKSGLPNDRFSAERPEGSISTLTIQRTEQRDSAMYRCASSRDRANTEAFFGQGTRLTVV.

This clonotype has a count of ten or more. The chain links TRBV27 to TRBJ1-2, with TRBD1 identical over 7 bases. The CDR3 covers 15 residues. J gave up 6 bases and V 6 bases, and 13 bases lay outside the gene matches. Germline CDR1 reads MNHEY; CDR2 reads SMNVEV (reference sequence). CDR3 coding DNA: TGTGCCAGCAGCGCCGGGGACAGCCGTTTTAATGGCTACACCTTC. Translated, it gives CASSAGDSRFNGYTF.

This clonotype has more than one count but fewer than ten. J is TRBJ1-1 and V is TRBV7-8, with TRBD1 matching 8 bases. Unmatched junction bases numbered 5, after V lost 5 bases and J lost 3 bases. CDR3 length: 14 amino acids. Germline CDR1 SGHVS, CDR2 FQNEAQ. CDR3 DNA: TGTGCCAGCAGCCCAGGGGGCGGGTACACTGAAGCTTTCTTT. Translation gives CASSPGGGYTEAFF.